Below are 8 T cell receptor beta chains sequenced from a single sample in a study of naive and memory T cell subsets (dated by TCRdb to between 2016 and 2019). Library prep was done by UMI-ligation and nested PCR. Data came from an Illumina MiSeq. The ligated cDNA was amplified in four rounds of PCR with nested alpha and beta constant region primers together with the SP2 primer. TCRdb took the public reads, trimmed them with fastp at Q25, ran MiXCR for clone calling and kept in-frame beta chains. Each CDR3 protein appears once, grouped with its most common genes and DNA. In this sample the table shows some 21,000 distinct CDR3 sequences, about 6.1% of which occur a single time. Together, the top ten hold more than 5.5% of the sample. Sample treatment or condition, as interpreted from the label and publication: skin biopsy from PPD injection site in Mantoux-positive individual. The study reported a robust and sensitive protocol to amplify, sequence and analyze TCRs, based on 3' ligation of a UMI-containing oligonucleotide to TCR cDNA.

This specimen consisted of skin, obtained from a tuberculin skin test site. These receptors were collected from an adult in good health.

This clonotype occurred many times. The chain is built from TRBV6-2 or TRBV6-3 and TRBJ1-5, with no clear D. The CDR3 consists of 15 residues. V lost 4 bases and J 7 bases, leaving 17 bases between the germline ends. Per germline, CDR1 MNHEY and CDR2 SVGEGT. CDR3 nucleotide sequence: TGTGCCAGCAGTTCGGGCCGGTCTAGTAAGCAGCCCCAGCATTTT. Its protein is CASSSGRSSKQPQHF.

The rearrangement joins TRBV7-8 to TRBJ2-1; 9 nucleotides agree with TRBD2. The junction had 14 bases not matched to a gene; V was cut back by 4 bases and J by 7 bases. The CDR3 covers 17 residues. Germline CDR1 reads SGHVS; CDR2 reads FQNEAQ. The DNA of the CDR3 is TGTGCCAGCAGCTCGAACCAGATAGCGGGAGACACGAATGAGCAGTTCTTC. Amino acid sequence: CASSSNQIAGDTNEQFF. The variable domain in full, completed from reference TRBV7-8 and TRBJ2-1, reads GAGVSQSPRYKVAKRGQDVALRCDPISGHVSLFWYQQALGQGPEFLTYFQNEAQLDKSGLPSDRFFAERPEGSVSTLKIQRTQQEDSAVYLCASSSNQIAGDTNEQFFGPGTRLTVL.

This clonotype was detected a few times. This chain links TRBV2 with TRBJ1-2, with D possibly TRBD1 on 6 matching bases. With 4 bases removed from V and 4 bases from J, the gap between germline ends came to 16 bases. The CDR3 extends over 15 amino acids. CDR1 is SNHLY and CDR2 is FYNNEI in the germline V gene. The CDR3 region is CASSGEPGGGYGYTF. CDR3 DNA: TGTGCCAGCAGTGGGGAGCCGGGGGGCGGCTATGGCTACACCTTC.

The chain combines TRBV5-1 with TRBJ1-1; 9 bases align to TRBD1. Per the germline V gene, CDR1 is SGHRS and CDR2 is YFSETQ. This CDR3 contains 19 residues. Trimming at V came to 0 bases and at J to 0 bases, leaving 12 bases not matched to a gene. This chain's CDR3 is CASSLVTVWDRDMNTEAFF. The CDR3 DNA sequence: TGCGCCAGCAGCTTGGTCACGGTGTGGGACAGGGACATGAACACTGAAGCTTTCTTT.

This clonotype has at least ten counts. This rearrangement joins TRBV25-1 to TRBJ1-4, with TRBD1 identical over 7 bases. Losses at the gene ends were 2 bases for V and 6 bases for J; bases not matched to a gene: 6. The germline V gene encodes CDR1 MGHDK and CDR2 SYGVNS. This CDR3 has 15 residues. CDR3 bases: TGTGCCAGCAGTGAAGGAGGGACAGCTTATGAAAAACTGTTTTTT. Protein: CASSEGGTAYEKLFF.

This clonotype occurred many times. CDR3 bases: TGTGCCAGCAGCCCTAGGGACCTCGGGGCTGAAGCTTTCTTT. It specifies CASSPRDLGAEAFF. The chain joins TRBV9 to TRBJ1-1; D may be TRBD1 (5 bases). The germline V gene has CDR1 SGDLS and CDR2 YYNGEE. This CDR3 has 14 residues. The V gene lost 4 bases and the J gene lost 6 bases, with 16 bases spanning the gap.

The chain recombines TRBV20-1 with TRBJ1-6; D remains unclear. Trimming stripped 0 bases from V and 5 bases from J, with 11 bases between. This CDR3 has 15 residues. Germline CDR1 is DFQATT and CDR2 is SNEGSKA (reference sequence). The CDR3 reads CSARDLGRNNSPLHF. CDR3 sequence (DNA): TGCAGTGCTAGAGATCTGGGCAGGAATAATTCACCCCTCCACTTT.

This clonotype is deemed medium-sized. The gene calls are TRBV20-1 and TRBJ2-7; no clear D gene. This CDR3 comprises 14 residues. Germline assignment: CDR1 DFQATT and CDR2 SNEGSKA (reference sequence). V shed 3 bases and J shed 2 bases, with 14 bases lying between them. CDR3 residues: CSASRQAQAYEQYF. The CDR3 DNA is TGCAGTGCTAGTAGGCAGGCCCAAGCCTACGAGCAGTACTTC.